This T cell receptor beta chain originates from a study of T-cell reconstitution after alpha-beta-depleted transplantation in children. The table lists this clonotype with a few counts. What it recognizes is unknown. General study findings and limits: When one year had passed after transplant, most T-cell counts and diversity came from newly produced T cells. Several hundred rapidly expanded clones from non-depleted graft cells reportedly supplied alpha-beta T cells about two months post-transplant.

J gave up 7 bases and V 8 bases, and 21 bases lay outside the gene matches. The germline CDR1 and CDR2 sequences are MNHNS and SASEGT. The CDR3 runs to 18 residues. Molecular barcoding with unique molecular identifiers was used for the TCRbeta library. MiXCR, applied by TCRdb to the PCR reads, yields one record per CDR3 protein. Among hundreds of thousands of distinct CDR3 sequences listed, about 16% were seen once. This sequence joins TRBV6-1 and TRBJ1-4; 8 bases match TRBD1. Here the sequenced sample was PBMCs, mostly from graft donor cells, taken 360 days after TCRalphabeta/CD19-depleted stem cell transplant. This receptor was obtained from a boy in the first two years of life who had a stem cell transplant for Wiskott-Aldrich syndrome, so the T cells may come from the graft donor. The CDR3 is CASHPGQAFSTPSEKLFF. In nucleotides, the CDR3 is TGTGCCAGCCACCCGGGACAGGCCTTTTCGACGCCTAGTGAAAAACTGTTTTTT.